The sequence of this TCR beta chain was determined in a study of blood T cell repertoires in COVID-19. Across the study: Spain, Italy and the United States supplied samples that represented acute and convalescent COVID-19.

Per the original methods: Amplifying reference gene primers gave estimates of nucleated cell counts. Some clones are missing from TCRdb's copy, which holds only in-frame ones; the method was immunoSEQ multiplex PCR. The DNA was the basis for D and trimming; V, J and clone size are from that table. The profile shows fewer than 450,000 clones, around 90% of them singletons. CDR1 is MNHEY and CDR2 is SMNVEV in the germline V gene (reference sequence). Trimming took off 4 bases at V and 2 bases at J, with 6 bases between the two ends. CDR3 size: 13 residues. Of note for this clone: Distinct nucleotide sequences in the sample also encode this CDR3.

Across about two dozen US areas, participants ranged in age from about 18 to 90 years. This clonotype was sampled from a young woman who had recovered from COVID-19. The chain carries TRBV27 and TRBJ1-5; D might be TRBD1 (5 bases). Sequencing was done on a sample of PBMCs or T cells enriched from blood (not recorded which). CDR3: CASSWGGNQPQHF. The CDR3 coding sequence is TGTGCCAGCAGTTGGGGGGGCAATCAGCCCCAGCATTTT.